The 32 T cell receptor beta chains in this list originate from one sample, sequenced in a study of radiotherapy plus CTLA-4 blockade in lung cancer. The table came from immunoSEQ multiplex PCR; TCRdb's copy has only in-frame clones and leaves some out. The sample records 35,000 to 40,000 clones, 70% to 90% being singletons. The sequencing used peripheral blood, collected from a patient treated with radiotherapy plus ipilimumab. These receptors originate from a human donor with non-small cell lung cancer whose response to radiotherapy plus ipilimumab could not be evaluated.

This rearrangement joins TRBV6-4 to TRBJ2-3; 10 bases align to TRBD2. Germline trimming cut 4 bases from V and 10 bases from J; bases unmatched to any gene: 8. This CDR3 contains 14 residues. Germline values: CDR1 MRHNA, CDR2 SNTAGT. CDR3 region: CASSVASGSTPQYF. The CDR3 DNA reads TGTGCCAGCAGTGTCGCTAGCGGGAGCACCCCGCAGTATTTT.

V gene TRBV2 combines with J gene TRBJ2-1, with TRBD2 matching 7 bases. From germline, CDR1 is SNHLY and CDR2 FYNNEI. The CDR3 covers 14 residues. V shed 6 bases, J shed 0 bases, and the junction held 2 bases outside the gene matches. The CDR3 nucleotides are TGTGCCAGCAGGCGGGGGAGCTCCTACAATGAGCAGTTCTTC. It codes for CASRRGSSYNEQFF.

The table lists this clone with a few counts. This chain uses TRBV7-9 with TRBJ1-4, with 8 positions matching TRBD1. V was pared by 5 bases and J by 1 base, with 6 bases of the junction left unmatched. Germline V gives CDR1 SEHNR, CDR2 FQNEAQ (reference sequence). This CDR3 has 16 amino acids. The CDR3 nucleotides read TGTGCCAGCAGCCTGGGACAGGTTAAAACTAATGAAAAACTGTTTTTT. Translation: CASSLGQVKTNEKLFF.

V usage is TRBV13 and J usage is TRBJ2-3; 8 bases fit TRBD2. CDR1 PRHDT and CDR2 FYEKMQ come from the germline V gene (reference sequence). Unmatched junction bases numbered 16, after V lost 0 bases and J lost 2 bases. There are 20 residues in the CDR3. This CDR3 reads CASSLGSQYLSGNHTDTQYF. In nucleotides, the CDR3 is TGTGCCAGCAGCTTAGGCTCCCAATACCTTAGCGGGAACCACACAGATACGCAGTATTTT. Full variable domain (missing parts from reference TRBV13 and TRBJ2-3): AAGVIQSPRHLIKEKRETATLKCYPIPRHDTVYWYQQGPGQDPQFLISFYEKMQSDKGSIPDRFSAQQFSDYHSELNMSSLELGDSALYFCASSLGSQYLSGNHTDTQYFGPGTRLTVL.

The DNA for the CDR3 is TGCGCCAGCAGTGGGACTAGCGGGGCACCCTACGAGCAGTACTTC. Protein: CASSGTSGAPYEQYF. The chain joins TRBV10-2 to TRBJ2-7, with 12 bases lining up with TRBD2. Germline values: CDR1 WSHSY, CDR2 SAAADI. The CDR3 has 15 amino acids. V shed 4 bases, J shed 2 bases, and the junction held 3 bases outside the gene matches.

J is TRBJ2-5 and V is TRBV9, with TRBD2 as a possible D gene (6 bases). The last part of the DNA fits TRBJ2-7 better; the J call may be wrong. The germline V gene encodes CDR1 SGDLS and CDR2 YYNGEE. The CDR3 is 16 residues long. CDR3 in amino acids: CASSDPRDSTGDEQYF. The CDR3 DNA is TGTGCCAGCAGCGACCCGCGGGACTCGACGGGGGACGAGCAGTACTTC.

The V and J genes are TRBV6-6 and TRBJ1-5; no clear D gene. CDR1 and CDR2 from the germline V gene are MNHNY and SVGAGI (reference sequence). With 5 bases removed from V and 0 bases from J, the gap between germline ends came to 11 bases. This CDR3 has 15 residues. The CDR3 DNA follows: TGTGCCAGCAGTGAGACGCGGGTTAGCAATCAGCCCCAGCATTTT. This translates into CASSETRVSNQPQHF.

This chain connects TRBV10-2 to TRBJ2-1, with 10 nucleotides matching TRBD2. CDR1 and CDR2 (germline): WSHSY, SAAADI. Trimming took 3 bases from V and 8 from J; bases not matched to a gene: 13. The CDR3 is 17 residues long. In DNA form, the CDR3 reads TGCGCCAGCAGTGATTTCCTACTAGCGGGGTCGTTCCATGAGCAGTTCTTC. It is translated as CASSDFLLAGSFHEQFF.

The sample holds a few counts of this clone. This chain connects TRBV5-6 to TRBJ2-1; 7 nucleotides line up with TRBD1. Per germline, CDR1 SGHDT and CDR2 YYEEEE. Germline trimming cut 10 bases from V and 8 bases from J; bases unmatched to any gene: 12. The CDR3 contains 13 residues. CDR3 residues: CAGQRQGTDEQFF. CDR3 DNA sequence: TGTGCCGGACAACGACAGGGTACGGATGAGCAGTTCTTC.

To note about this clone: The junction differs from germline at one of its ends, possibly a read error. The sample has other DNA sequences that encode this CDR3 too. The chain recombines TRBV11-1 with TRBJ1-2; D might be TRBD1 (6 bases). CDR1 and CDR2 (germline): SGHAT, FQDESV (reference sequence). The CDR3 extends over 18 amino acids. Here the CDR3 DNA reads TGCGCCAGCAGAACCCCGGAGAGACAGGCATTAGGGACCTATGGCTACACCTTC. Translating it yields CASRTPERQALGTYGYTF.

The chain is built from TRBV7-6 and TRBJ2-5; TRBD1 matches 7 bases. The germline V gene has CDR1 SGHVS and CDR2 FNYEAQ. The CDR3 runs 16 residues. V shed 5 bases and J 5 bases; nucleotides not matched to a gene: 14. The CDR3 reads CASSPRGGSPTETQYF. CDR3 DNA: TGTGCCAGCAGCCCCAGAGGGGGCTCACCCACGGAGACCCAGTACTTC.

The rearrangement joins TRBV29-1 to TRBJ1-2; 7 bases map to TRBD1. The CDR3 has 14 amino acids. CDR1 and CDR2 (germline): SQVTM, ANQGSEA. V gave up 6 bases and J gave up 2 bases; unmatched junction bases: 9. The CDR3: CSVGEGASNYGYTF. The CDR3 bases are TGCAGCGTGGGCGAGGGGGCCTCAAACTATGGCTACACCTTC.

CDR3 sequence reads: CASSWSEEAGNTIYF. CDR3 nucleotide sequence: TGTGCCAGCAGTTGGTCAGAGGAGGCAGGAAACACCATATATTTT. The rearrangement links TRBV6-5 to TRBJ1-3; D remains unclear. Germline CDR1 and CDR2: MNHEY and SVGAGI. V lost 4 bases to trimming and J lost 4 bases, with 14 bases between them. This CDR3 spans 15 amino acids.

The V and J genes are TRBV25-1 and TRBJ2-1; TRBD2 is a possible D gene (5 bases). The germline V gene encodes CDR1 MGHDK and CDR2 SYGVNS. Trimming took off 5 bases at V and 9 bases at J, with 14 bases between the two ends. The CDR3 has 13 residues. DNA of the CDR3: TGTGCCAGCAGTCCCAGAATGAGCGGTGAGCAGTTCTTC. As protein: CASSPRMSGEQFF.

This chain uses TRBV5-1 with TRBJ1-2; no firm D call. CDR3 length equals 14 residues. V lost 0 bases, J lost 5 bases, and 11 bases lay in between. CDR1 SGHRS and CDR2 YFSETQ come from the germline V gene. CDR3 sequence (DNA): TGCGCCAGCAGCTTGGAAGGCCGGAGGTATGGCTACACCTTC. It yields the protein CASSLEGRRYGYTF.

The genes are TRBV7-9 and TRBJ1-1; D is unclear. The CDR3 is 13 residues long. V was clipped by 1 base and J by 4 bases, with 7 bases between them. CDR1 is SEHNR, CDR2 FQNEAQ, per germline (reference sequence). The CDR3 DNA follows: TGTGCCAGCAGCTTAGGCGAGGCCACTGAAGCTTTCTTT. It encodes CASSLGEATEAFF. The full variable domain, completed using reference TRBV7-9 and TRBJ1-1, is DTGVSQNPRHKITKRGQNVTFRCDPISEHNRLYWYRQTLGQGPEFLTYFQNEAQLEKSRLLSDRFSAERPKGSFSTLEIQRTEQGDSAMYLCASSLGEATEAFFGQGTRLTVV.

V usage is TRBV5-1 and J usage is TRBJ2-1, with D maybe TRBD2 (6 bases). The germline CDR1 and CDR2 sequences are SGHRS and YFSETQ. The CDR3 sequence is 13 residues long. The V and J ends lost 4 bases and 4 bases respectively, with 9 bases between them. CDR3 DNA sequence: TGCGCCAGCAGCCACGGGGGTTACAATGAGCAGTTCTTC. Protein: CASSHGGYNEQFF.

J is TRBJ1-1 and V is TRBV7-6, with D possibly matching TRBD1 (6 bases). The length of the CDR3 is 14 residues. The germline V and J ends were trimmed by 3 bases and 0 bases, with 8 bases remaining between them. The germline V gene encodes CDR1 SGHVS and CDR2 FNYEAQ. CDR3 nucleotide sequence: TGTGCCAGCAGCTTGGGACAAATGAACACTGAAGCTTTCTTT. As protein: CASSLGQMNTEAFF.

J is TRBJ2-3 and V is TRBV4-1; no clear D. The germline gives CDR1 MGHRA, CDR2 YSYEKL. V dropped 6 bases and J dropped 2 bases, with 21 bases sitting between them. The CDR3 length is 17 residues. The CDR3 DNA follows: TGCGCCAGCAGTCCAAGGAAATTGGCGGATACCACAGATACGCAGTATTTT. Translating it yields CASSPRKLADTTDTQYF.

The rearrangement joins TRBV25-1 to TRBJ2-2; 12 bases align to TRBD1. Losses at the gene ends were 4 bases for V and 6 bases for J; bases not matched to a gene: 9. Germline lookup yields CDR1 MGHDK and CDR2 SYGVNS. This CDR3 has 17 residues. The CDR3 protein is CASSAPPGQGAAGELFF. As DNA, the CDR3 is TGTGCCAGCAGTGCCCCGCCGGGACAGGGGGCCGCCGGGGAGCTGTTTTTT.

The chain has TRBV10-2 and TRBJ1-1; 8 bases map to TRBD1. This CDR3 spans 14 amino acids. V lost 6 bases and J lost 8; bases outside the gene matches: 11. Germline CDR1 and CDR2: WSHSY and SAAADI. CDR3 coding DNA: TGCGCCAGCAGCCTTAACAGGGGGAGCGGGGAAGCTTTCTTT. It translates to CASSLNRGSGEAFF.

The rearrangement links TRBV5-4 to TRBJ2-5, with 8 positions matching TRBD1. The CDR3 covers 14 residues. Germline CDR1 is SGHNT and CDR2 is YYREEE (reference sequence). V lost 5 bases, J lost 7 bases, and 10 bases stayed unmatched. CDR3 loop: CASSRDRWTGTQYF. The CDR3 DNA follows: TGTGCCAGCAGTCGGGACAGGTGGACAGGGACCCAGTACTTC.

This clone has just one count. The chain joins TRBV28 to TRBJ2-5; 7 nucleotides agree with TRBD1. Germline assignment: CDR1 MDHEN and CDR2 SYDVKM. V shed 4 bases, J shed 9 bases, and the junction held 8 bases outside the gene matches. CDR3 length: 13 residues. CDR3 in amino acids: CASSSYRGEAQYF. CDR3 coding DNA: TGTGCCAGCAGTTCATACAGGGGCGAAGCCCAGTACTTC.

This clone has more than one count but fewer than ten. The chain links TRBV18 to TRBJ1-2; D is perhaps TRBD1 (6 bases). The CDR3 covers 15 residues. Trimming cost V 3 bases and J 2 bases, with 13 bases left between them. Germline CDR1 is KGHSH and CDR2 is LQKENI. CDR3 DNA: TGTGCCAGCTCACCTGGACAGCTCACAAACTATGGCTACACCTTC. Translated, it gives CASSPGQLTNYGYTF.

V is TRBV25-1 and J is TRBJ2-4, with TRBD1 matching 10 bases. Per the germline V gene, CDR1 is MGHDK and CDR2 is SYGVNS. The CDR3 loop spans 16 amino acids. V trimming: 1 base; J trimming: 6 bases; junction bases outside the gene matches: 6. The CDR3 nucleotides read TGTGCCAGCAGTGAATCCCGGACAGGGGGACTAAACATTCAGTACTTC. It specifies CASSESRTGGLNIQYF.

The DNA of the CDR3 is TGTGCCAGCAGCCAAGCTAGGGACACCCGGTTGGGCTATGGCTACACCTTC. Amino acid sequence: CASSQARDTRLGYGYTF. The J gene is TRBJ1-2, the V gene TRBV14, with D possibly matching TRBD1 (6 bases). CDR1 is SGHDN and CDR2 is FVKESK in the germline V gene. V was pared by 1 base and J by 4 bases, with 19 bases between. This CDR3 is built from 17 residues.

This clone showed up just a few times. The chain employs TRBV7-9 and TRBJ1-1; 7 nucleotides align to TRBD1. V dropped 3 bases and J dropped 2; count of bases not matched to a gene: 3. The CDR3 spans 14 residues. Germline CDR1 and CDR2: SEHNR and FQNEAQ (reference sequence). The DNA of the CDR3 is TGTGCCAGCAGCTTCGGGACAGCCAACACTGAAGCTTTCTTT. Translating gives CASSFGTANTEAFF.

This clone was observed a few times. The V gene is TRBV19, the J gene TRBJ1-4; possible D gene TRBD1, 6 bases. Germline assignment: CDR1 LNHDA and CDR2 SQIVND (reference sequence). The CDR3 runs 17 residues. Trimming removed 4 bases at V and 3 bases at J, with 18 bases between. The CDR3: CASSRLFLTGSNEKLFF. In DNA form, the CDR3 reads TGTGCCAGTAGTAGACTATTTCTGACAGGTTCTAATGAAAAACTGTTTTTT.

The chain employs TRBV28 and TRBJ1-4; 9 bases are a match to TRBD1. CDR3 length equals 15 residues. Germline CDR1 reads MDHEN; CDR2 reads SYDVKM. V was pared by 6 bases and J by 8 bases, with 10 bases of the junction left unmatched. CDR3 in DNA: TGTGCCAGCAGGGCCGGGACAGGGACCGAAGAAAAACTGTTTTTT. Encoded protein: CASRAGTGTEEKLFF.

This clone has more than one count but fewer than ten. The J gene is TRBJ2-2, the V gene TRBV9, with 7 nucleotides matching TRBD1. The length of the CDR3 is 13 residues. Per the germline V gene, CDR1 is SGDLS and CDR2 is YYNGEE. The trim removed 6 bases at V and 4 bases at J, leaving 3 bases unmatched. In DNA, the CDR3 is TGTGCCAGCAAAGGGGGCAGCACCGGGGAGCTGTTTTTT. Amino acids: CASKGGSTGELFF.

The chain uses TRBV7-9 and TRBJ2-1, with a weak D call TRBD1 (5 bases). The CDR3 runs to 13 residues. Trimming pared 3 bases from V and 4 bases from J, leaving 7 bases between. Looked up from germline, CDR1 is SEHNR and CDR2 is FQNEAQ (reference sequence). The CDR3 region has the DNA TGTGCCAGCAGCTTGGACACTTACAATGAGCAGTTCTTC. The encoded protein is CASSLDTYNEQFF.

V and J are TRBV6-6 and TRBJ1-1; 7 positions match TRBD1. CDR1 and CDR2 from the germline V gene are MNHNY and SVGAGI (reference sequence). The CDR3 contains 13 residues. V shed 9 bases, J shed 4 bases, and the junction held 8 bases outside the gene matches. For the CDR3, the DNA is TGTGCCAGTGGTGACAGGGCTGGCACTGAAGCTTTCTTT. It is translated as CASGDRAGTEAFF.